This TCR beta chain was identified during a study of CD8 T cells in Susac syndrome. RNA was extracted with the RNeasy kit, and a quantity of roughly 0.5 to 1 ug was reverse transcribed using random hexamers. Using its own MiXCR run on the immunoSEQ multiplex PCR reads, TCRdb lists one record per CDR3 protein. The data show 300,000 or so distinct CDR3 sequences, about 90% seen once. The CDR3 spans 17 residues. Looked up from germline, CDR1 is SGHRS and CDR2 is YFSETQ. Trimming shortened V by 2 bases and J by 1 base, and 16 bases separated the two germline ends. The TCR was taken from a human donor with multiple sclerosis. The chain joins TRBV5-1 to TRBJ2-1; D possibly corresponds to TRBD2 (7 bases). The sample was CD4+ T cells from PBMCs. The DNA of the CDR3 is TGCGCCAGCAGCTTTAGTACGGCGGGGGCATCCTACAATGAGCAGTTCTTC. It translates to CASSFSTAGASYNEQFF.